This entry lists 21 T cell receptor beta chains sequenced from one sample in a study of blood T cell repertoires in COVID-19 (dated by TCRdb to 2018 to 2021). Library prep was done by the immunoSEQ multiplex PCR assay. TCRdb took over this immuneACCESS table, retaining in-frame rearrangements with V and J assigned. Such tables are incomplete; in checked studies, under half of the missing clones stem from an unresolved V gene, and the remainder is unexplained. Present in this sample are 220,000 or so clones, roughly 79% of which were seen just once. Around 1.9% of the sample is taken by the ten largest. The material sequenced was peripheral blood. These receptors were taken from a woman older than 75 with acute or convalescent COVID-19.

The genes are TRBV10-2 and TRBJ2-7, with D unresolved. V shed 1 base and J shed 2 bases, with 6 bases lying between them. The CDR3 contains 13 residues. Germline V gives CDR1 WSHSY, CDR2 SAAADI. CDR3 loop: CASSEFRTYEQYF. As DNA, the CDR3 is TGCGCCAGCAGTGAGTTCAGAACCTACGAGCAGTACTTC.

The rearrangement uses TRBV6-5 and TRBJ1-4; D ambiguous. This CDR3 comprises 15 residues. Germline lookup yields CDR1 MNHEY and CDR2 SVGAGI. Trimming pared 6 bases from V and 0 bases from J, leaving 11 bases between. In DNA form, the CDR3 reads TGTGCCAGCAGGGCGATGGGCGCAACTAATGAAAAACTGTTTTTT. Translated: CASRAMGATNEKLFF.

The chain is built from TRBV19 and TRBJ2-1, with a tentative D call TRBD1 (6 bases). The germline V gene has CDR1 LNHDA and CDR2 SQIVND (reference sequence). V dropped 5 bases and J dropped 3 bases, with 17 bases sitting between them. The CDR3 spans 16 residues. The CDR3 nucleotides are TGTGCCAGTAGTCCACCGACAGGAGTCCGCTACAATGAGCAGTTCTTC. Protein: CASSPPTGVRYNEQFF.

This rearrangement joins TRBV3-1 (or the pseudogene TRBV3-2) to TRBJ1-1, with 7 nucleotides matching TRBD1. The V and J ends lost 1 base and 5 bases, in that order; junction bases with no gene match: 4. The CDR3 runs to 14 residues. The germline V gene encodes CDR1 LGHDT and CDR2 YNNKEL (reference sequence). The CDR3 DNA sequence: TGTGCCAGCAGCCAAGGACAGGGAAGAACTGAAGCTTTCTTT. Its protein is CASSQGQGRTEAFF.

This sequence joins TRBV4-1 and TRBJ2-3; 11 bases match TRBD2. The CDR3 totals 18 residues. The germline V gene has CDR1 MGHRA and CDR2 YSYEKL. V lost 1 base to trimming and J lost 1 base; unmatched junction nucleotides: 7. In DNA form, the CDR3 reads TGCGCCAGCAGCCAAGCCTCTAGCGGGGGGCTGGGCACAGATACGCAGTATTTT. It specifies CASSQASSGGLGTDTQYF.

This rearrangement joins TRBV5-4 to TRBJ2-5; D may match TRBD1 or TRBD2 (6 bases each). This CDR3 is built from 15 residues. Between the trimmed V and J ends, which lost 4 bases and 5 bases, there was a span of 18 bases. Germline values: CDR1 SGHNT, CDR2 YYREEE (reference sequence). The CDR3 region has the DNA TGTGCCAGCAGCCTGGGGGGCGGGAATGGGGAGACCCAGTACTTC. Translation gives CASSLGGGNGETQYF.

The table lists this clone with a few counts. The chain couples TRBV7-2 to TRBJ2-5; possibly TRBD2 for D (6 bases). This CDR3 contains 14 residues. Per germline, CDR1 SGHTA and CDR2 FQGNSA. V was clipped by 7 bases and J by 5 bases, with 17 bases between them. In DNA, the CDR3 is TGTGCCAGCACCGACGCTAGCGCCCGGGAGACCCAGTACTTC. It specifies CASTDASARETQYF.

The gene calls are TRBV7-2 and TRBJ1-1; D might be TRBD1 (5 bases). Germline V lookup: CDR1 SGHTA, CDR2 FQGNSA. The CDR3 sequence is 16 residues long. With 3 bases removed from V and 1 base from J, the gap between germline ends came to 15 bases. The CDR3: CASSLTGGYSNTEAFF. The CDR3 nucleotides are TGTGCCAGCAGCTTGACCGGGGGATACTCGAACACTGAAGCTTTCTTT. Variable domain in full (rest from reference TRBV7-2 and TRBJ1-1): GAGVSQSPSNKVTEKGKDVELRCDPISGHTALYWYRQSLGQGLEFLIYFQGNSAPDKSGLPSDRFSAERTGGSVSTLTIQRTQQEDSAVYLCASSLTGGYSNTEAFFGQGTRLTVV.

This clone has just one count. The chain uses TRBV9 and TRBJ1-1; tentatively, D is TRBD1 (5 bases). The ends were cut back, 0 bases at V and 5 bases at J, with 8 bases in the middle. The CDR3 has 13 residues. Germline lookup yields CDR1 SGDLS and CDR2 YYNGEE. The CDR3 is CASSVGGETEAFF. The CDR3 DNA follows: TGTGCCAGCAGCGTAGGGGGGGAAACTGAAGCTTTCTTT. Drawing the rest from reference TRBV9 and TRBJ1-1, the complete variable domain is DSGVTQTPKHLITATGQRVTLRCSPRSGDLSVYWYQQSLDQGLQFLIQYYNGEERAKGNILERFSAQQFPDLHSELNLSSLELGDSALYFCASSVGGETEAFFGQGTRLTVV.

This clone showed up just once. The J gene is TRBJ2-7, the V gene TRBV5-1; tentative D call: TRBD2 (5 bases). Per germline, CDR1 SGHRS and CDR2 YFSETQ. V was shortened by 0 bases and J by 4 bases, with 8 bases between the two germline ends. This CDR3 is 13 amino acids long. The CDR3 here is CASSLGRLYEQYF. CDR3 sequence (DNA): TGCGCCAGCAGCTTGGGTAGACTATACGAGCAGTACTTC.

A few counts support this clone. V gene TRBV11-2 combines with J gene TRBJ2-2; possible D gene TRBD1, 6 bases. Trimming cost V 4 bases and J 0 bases, with 12 bases left between them. CDR1 SGHAT and CDR2 FQNNGV come from the germline V gene. The CDR3 runs to 16 residues. CDR3 in DNA: TGTGCCAGCAGCTCCAGGGGTGCTGCGAACACCGGGGAGCTGTTTTTT. Residues: CASSSRGAANTGELFF.

The chain uses TRBV6-2 or TRBV6-3 and TRBJ2-7; D unresolved. CDR3 length: 13 amino acids. Germline CDR1 reads MNHEY; CDR2 reads SVGEGT. V was trimmed by 2 bases and J by 7 bases, leaving 12 bases between them. CDR3 in DNA: TGTGCCAGCAGTTACCCCGCCAGGTTTGAGCAGTACTTC. Its protein is CASSYPARFEQYF.

The gene calls are TRBV10-3 and TRBJ2-3; TRBD2 agrees at 11 bases. The CDR3 sequence is 15 residues long. Germline values: CDR1 ENHRY, CDR2 SYGVKD. J gave up 4 bases and V 6 bases, and 6 bases lay outside the gene matches. The CDR3 DNA reads as TGTGCCATCAGGGCAACTAGCGGGGGAGCAGATACGCAGTATTTT. Residues: CAIRATSGGADTQYF.

CDR3 residues: CASSQAHFTGYDGYTF. CDR3 DNA: TGTGCCAGCAGCCAAGCCCACTTCACGGGGTACGATGGCTACACCTTC. The chain links TRBV3-1 (or the pseudogene TRBV3-2) to TRBJ1-2; D call uncertain. The germline V gene encodes CDR1 LGHDT and CDR2 YNNKEL (reference sequence). V dropped 1 base and J dropped 6 bases, with 18 bases sitting between them. The CDR3 covers 16 residues.

The CDR3 sequence is CASGEGATNEKLFF. In DNA, the CDR3 is TGTGCCAGCGGGGAGGGGGCAACTAATGAAAAACTGTTTTTT. The V call is TRBV9, the J call TRBJ1-4; TRBD1 is a possible D gene (6 bases). The CDR3 extends over 14 amino acids. The germline CDR1 and CDR2 sequences are SGDLS and YYNGEE. The V end lost 7 bases, the J end lost 0 bases, and 10 bases lay between the germline ends.

This chain connects TRBV11-3 to TRBJ2-5; tentative D call: TRBD1 (5 bases). Germline V gene data show CDR1 as SGHNT and CDR2 as YENEEA. The CDR3 contains 15 residues. V was cut by 1 base and J by 4 bases, with 13 bases left in between. The CDR3 sequence is CASSLGGRATETQYF. The DNA of the CDR3 is TGTGCCAGCAGCTTAGGAGGCAGGGCAACAGAGACCCAGTACTTC.

The rearrangement joins TRBV7-2 to TRBJ1-4; no definite D call. The CDR3 has 15 amino acids. From germline, CDR1 is SGHTA and CDR2 FQGNSA. V was pared by 2 bases and J by 8 bases, with 15 bases between. This chain's CDR3 is CASSLMAWRGEKLFF. The DNA of the CDR3 is TGTGCCAGCAGCTTAATGGCCTGGCGAGGAGAAAAACTGTTTTTT.

The chain is built from TRBV2 and TRBJ1-1; TRBD1 aligns across 8 bases. The CDR3 totals 14 residues. The germline V gene encodes CDR1 SNHLY and CDR2 FYNNEI. Germline trimming cut 6 bases from V and 5 bases from J; bases unmatched to any gene: 8. The CDR3 coding sequence is TGTGCCAGCAGATTGGACAGGGCCGGAACTGAAGCTTTCTTT. Its translation is CASRLDRAGTEAFF.

This clone appeared a single time. The chain employs TRBV25-1 and TRBJ2-1; TRBD1 agrees at 7 bases. CDR3 length: 14 residues. J lost 7 bases, V lost 5 bases, and 8 bases had no gene match. CDR1 is MGHDK and CDR2 is SYGVNS in the germline V gene. Written as DNA, the CDR3 is TGTGCCAGCAGTTCGCAGGGGGACGTTAATGAGCAGTTCTTC. This gives the protein CASSSQGDVNEQFF.

The rearrangement uses TRBV18 and TRBJ1-4, with a weak D call TRBD1 (5 bases). The V end lost 10 bases, the J end lost 5 bases, and 14 bases lay between the germline ends. Germline V gene lookup returns CDR1 KGHSH and CDR2 LQKENI. This CDR3 is built from 13 residues. Here the CDR3 reads CATNTGLNEKLFF. In DNA form, the CDR3 reads TGTGCCACCAATACAGGCCTCAATGAAAAACTGTTTTTT.

The CDR3 reads CASSLEGTVFYNEQFF. CDR3 nucleotide sequence: TGTGCCAGCAGCTTAGAGGGGACAGTTTTCTACAATGAGCAGTTCTTC. The chain is built from TRBV7-9 and TRBJ2-1, with 7 bases fitting TRBD1. In germline, CDR1 is SEHNR, CDR2 FQNEAQ (reference sequence). This CDR3 comprises 16 residues. The J segment lost 3 bases and the V segment lost 1 base, leaving 6 bases of the junction unmatched.